This T cell receptor (beta chain) was recovered during a study of OX40 agonist ivuxolimab in advanced cancers. Study-wide background: The patients' treatment was ivuxolimab, an agonistic anti-OX40 (CD134) antibody. Partial responses, seen in three patients, involved one hepatocellular carcinoma and two cutaneous melanomas. Study-wide results and caveats: Patients who responded partially at 0.1-3.0 mg/kg showed clonal expansion ranking among the lowest.

With regard to this clone: As yet, its antigen is unknown.

Trimming stripped 7 bases from V and 6 bases from J, with 8 bases between. Germline assignment: CDR1 MNHNY and CDR2 SVGAGI (reference sequence). The CDR3 runs to 11 residues. This table comes from immunoSEQ multiplex PCR, and its TCRdb copy is limited to in-frame clones, with some not included. The table shows more than 60,000 clones, with 85% to 90% occurring only once. The receptor was derived from an adult with an advanced solid tumor such as melanoma, head and neck, liver or kidney cancer. Sequencing used CD4+ or CD8+ T cells sorted from blood, obtained in a trial of the OX40 agonist ivuxolimab. The rearrangement links TRBV6-6 to TRBJ2-3; D gene uncertain. CDR3: CASTEYDTQYF. In nucleotides, the CDR3 is TGTGCCAGCACCGAGTATGATACGCAGTATTTT.